One sample yielded the 22 T cell receptor beta chains listed below, sequenced in a study of breast tumors, draining lymph nodes, adjacent tissues. One entry per CDR3 protein, called by TCRdb with MiXCR from the multiplex PCR reads. The profile shows about 21,000 distinct CDR3 sequences, 41% of them singletons. Specimen: breast tumor tissue. These receptors were obtained from a female donor with breast cancer. Some clones in this sample may be carry-over from other donors' samples.

The J gene is TRBJ2-3, the V gene TRBV7-9; no clear D. Trimming left V 6 bases short and J 2 bases short, with 12 bases between. This CDR3 has 14 residues. The germline V gene encodes CDR1 SEHNR and CDR2 FQNEAQ (reference sequence). CDR3 nucleotide sequence: TGTGCCAGCAGAGACGGGCCCGACACAGATACGCAGTATTTT. Encoded protein: CASRDGPDTDTQYF.

This clonotype appeared a single time. A read error may produce the germline difference seen at one junction end. The chain joins TRBV7-2 to TRBJ1-6; D call uncertain. Per germline, CDR1 SGHTA and CDR2 FQGNSA. This CDR3 is 16 amino acids long. CDR3 nucleotide sequence: TGCGCCAGCAGCTTAACAGCGGACTACTATAATTCACCCCTCCACTTT. Protein sequence: CASSLTADYYNSPLHF.

The CDR3 DNA sequence: TGTGCCAGCAGTGAAACCCGAGATACGCAGTATTTT. It specifies CASSETRDTQYF. V and J are TRBV2 and TRBJ2-3, with unresolved D. Germline V gene data show CDR1 as SNHLY and CDR2 as FYNNEI. The V and J ends lost 2 bases and 5 bases respectively, with 5 bases between them. CDR3 size: 12 residues.

This clonotype has more than one count but fewer than ten. The chain uses TRBV27 and TRBJ2-2, with 8 bases fitting TRBD2. This CDR3 comprises 15 residues. CDR1 MNHEY and CDR2 SMNVEV come from the germline V gene (reference sequence). Trimming took 7 bases from V and 3 from J; bases not matched to a gene: 7. CDR3: CASTMSGSYTGELFF. The CDR3 DNA sequence: TGTGCCAGCACCATGAGCGGGAGTTACACCGGGGAGCTGTTTTTT.

The table lists this clonotype with many counts. This rearrangement joins TRBV24-1 to TRBJ2-3; TRBD2 might be the D (6 bases). This CDR3 region has 19 residues. Trimming cost V 4 bases and J 2 bases, with 24 bases left between them. CDR1 and CDR2 from the germline V gene are KGHDR and SFDVKD. In nucleotides, the CDR3 is TGTGCCACCAGTGACCCCCGGGACTGGACTACAGATACCACAGATACGCAGTATTTT. This gives the protein CATSDPRDWTTDTTDTQYF.

In its sample, this clonotype was seen once. V usage is TRBV9 and J usage is TRBJ2-2; D ambiguous. Germline V lookup: CDR1 SGDLS, CDR2 YYNGEE. Trimming left V 0 bases short and J 8 bases short, with 5 bases between. The CDR3 is 12 residues long. CDR3 in amino acids: CASSVVWGELFF. The CDR3 DNA follows: TGTGCCAGCAGCGTAGTATGGGGGGAGCTGTTTTTT.

The J gene is TRBJ1-2, the V gene TRBV6-5; maybe TRBD1 (5 bases). The germline V gene has CDR1 MNHEY and CDR2 SVGAGI. The length of the CDR3 is 13 residues. Trimming took 5 bases from V and 1 from J, leaving 8 bases between them. In nucleotides, the CDR3 is TGTGCCAGCAGTAACAGGCATAACTATGGCTACACCTTC. Translated, it gives CASSNRHNYGYTF.

This clonotype showed up many times. V and J are TRBV19 and TRBJ1-6; 7 bases fit TRBD1. The CDR3 runs to 15 residues. The germline gives CDR1 LNHDA, CDR2 SQIVND (reference sequence). V lost 6 bases and J lost 6; bases outside the gene matches: 8. CDR3 amino acids: CASSETGVSNSPLHF. CDR3 nucleotides: TGTGCCAGTAGCGAAACAGGGGTTTCTAATTCACCCCTCCACTTT.

This clonotype was observed many times. The rearrangement uses TRBV9 and TRBJ1-2; D gene uncertain. V lost 4 bases and J 6 bases, leaving 13 bases between the germline ends. The CDR3 runs 13 residues. Germline CDR1 SGDLS, CDR2 YYNGEE. Written as DNA, the CDR3 is TGTGCCAGCAGCTTCAATGGGATTAATGGCTACACCTTC. Translation: CASSFNGINGYTF.

The chain links TRBV15 to TRBJ1-2; no firm D call. The CDR3 contains 12 residues. The V gene's germline CDR1 is LNHNV and CDR2 YYDKDF (reference sequence). V lost 11 bases, J lost 1 base, and 11 bases lay in between. In DNA form, the CDR3 reads TGTGCCTTCTTTAAGATTAACTATGGCTACACCTTC. This encodes CAFFKINYGYTF.

V and J are TRBV5-1 and TRBJ2-3; 7 bases match TRBD1. The V gene end was trimmed by 4 bases and the J gene end by 1 base; junction bases not matched to a gene: 3. The CDR3 loop spans 14 amino acids. Germline assignment: CDR1 SGHRS and CDR2 YFSETQ. CDR3 protein: CASSLGTGTDTQYF. CDR3 nucleotides: TGCGCCAGCAGCCTAGGGACAGGCACAGATACGCAGTATTTT.

This clonotype showed up many times. The chain couples TRBV30 to TRBJ2-1; D unclear. Germline CDR1 is GTSNPN and CDR2 is SVGIG (reference sequence). The CDR3 contains 13 residues. The germline V and J ends were trimmed by 4 bases and 0 bases, with 7 bases remaining between them. CDR3 nucleotide sequence: TGTGCCTGGACGGTGAGCTCCTACAATGAGCAGTTCTTC. Translating gives CAWTVSSYNEQFF.

This clonotype came up many times. This sequence may be a read error, since a much larger clone differs from it by one base. The V and J genes are TRBV7-8 and TRBJ2-3, with D perhaps matching TRBD1 (6 bases). This CDR3 has 17 amino acids. Per the germline V gene, CDR1 is SGHVS and CDR2 is FQNEAQ. The CDR3 DNA sequence: TGTGCCAGCAGCTTAGGACCCTTGACAGGCCACACAGATCCGCAGTATTTT. This sequence encodes CASSLGPLTGHTDPQYF. The complete variable domain, with remaining parts taken from reference TRBV7-8 and TRBJ2-3, reads GAGVSQSPRYKVAKRGQDVALRCDPISGHVSLFWYQQALGQGPEFLTYFQNEAQLDKSGLPSDRFFAERPEGSVSTLKIQRTQQEDSAVYLCASSLGPLTGHTDPQYFGPGTRLTVL.

This clonotype rates as medium-sized. This rearrangement joins TRBV5-1 to TRBJ2-5; no firm D call. V was shortened by 9 bases and J by 2 bases, with 17 bases between the two germline ends. The CDR3 sequence is 14 residues long. In germline, CDR1 is SGHRS, CDR2 YFSETQ. As DNA, the CDR3 is TGCGCCACCCGGTCCCGACCCGTTCAAGAGACCCAGTACTTC. Translated, it gives CATRSRPVQETQYF.

This clonotype was detected a few times. The CDR3 DNA reads as TGCGCCAGCAGCCCGGACAGGGGGCGGACGCAAGTAGCTTTCTTT. Translated, it gives CASSPDRGRTQVAFF. The chain is built from TRBV5-1 and TRBJ1-1, with 11 bases aligning to TRBD1. After removal of 4 bases from V and 10 bases from J, the junction contained 12 bases not matched to a gene. From germline, CDR1 is SGHRS and CDR2 YFSETQ. CDR3 size: 15 residues.

The chain couples TRBV27 to TRBJ2-5; 11 positions match TRBD1. J was trimmed by 2 bases and V by 6 bases; bases with no gene match: 11. This CDR3 has 17 residues. Per the germline V gene, CDR1 is MNHEY and CDR2 is SMNVEV (reference sequence). The CDR3 protein is CASSSTPDRGLQETQYF. The CDR3 DNA follows: TGTGCCAGCAGCTCCACCCCGGACAGGGGGCTGCAAGAGACCCAGTACTTC.

The chain carries TRBV20-1 and TRBJ2-7, with 8 bases matching TRBD2. With 3 bases clipped from V and 4 bases from J, the junction kept 8 bases outside the gene matches. Germline CDR1 is DFQATT and CDR2 is SNEGSKA (reference sequence). The CDR3 sequence is 14 residues long. In DNA, the CDR3 is TGCAGTGCTAGTCCAAGCGGGAGTCGGTACGAGCAGTACTTC. Translating gives CSASPSGSRYEQYF.

The CDR3 protein is CSVGLSTDTQYF. CDR3 nucleotide sequence: TGCAGCGTTGGGTTGAGCACAGATACGCAGTATTTT. The chain recombines TRBV29-1 with TRBJ2-3; D is unclear. Trimming cost V 4 bases and J 0 bases, with 5 bases left between them. CDR3 size: 12 residues. Germline CDR1 SQVTM, CDR2 ANQGSEA.

This clonotype was counted ten times or more. The chain uses TRBV20-1 and TRBJ2-7; 10 nucleotides line up with TRBD1. The CDR3 is 14 amino acids. V lost 6 bases and J lost 5; bases outside the gene matches: 10. In germline, CDR1 is DFQATT, CDR2 SNEGSKA (reference sequence). CDR3 protein: CSAAQDRGLNEQYF. CDR3 bases: TGCAGTGCAGCCCAAGACAGGGGGCTCAACGAGCAGTACTTC.

Note on this clonotype: A much larger clone is a single base away; this may be a read error. V and J are TRBV6-1 and TRBJ1-4; 12 bases match TRBD1. CDR1 and CDR2 (germline): MNHNS, SASEGT. V lost 5 bases to trimming and J lost 9 bases; unmatched junction nucleotides: 10. This CDR3 spans 16 amino acids. CDR3 region: CASSLPGQGARQKLFF. Written as DNA, the CDR3 is TGTGCCAGCAGTTTACCGGGACAGGGGGCGCGTCAAAAACTGTTTTTT.

There are a few counts of this clonotype. The chain combines TRBV7-2 with TRBJ1-6; no firm D call. Trimming took off 6 bases at V and 8 bases at J, with 11 bases between the two ends. CDR1 and CDR2 (germline): SGHTA, FQGNSA. The CDR3 spans 13 residues. CDR3 in DNA: TGTGCCAGCAGTTTGTCCGGGGATTCACCCCTCCACTTT. Its translation: CASSLSGDSPLHF.

This clonotype was seen repeatedly, ten times or more. The chain has TRBV14 and TRBJ1-3; D is unclear. CDR1 and CDR2 from the germline V gene are SGHDN and FVKESK. This CDR3 is 15 amino acids long. V was shortened by 0 bases and J by 1 base, with 7 bases between the two germline ends. CDR3 bases: TGTGCCAGCAGCCAAGATCGAGGGTCTGGAAACACCATATATTTT. It codes for CASSQDRGSGNTIYF.